Below, one T cell receptor beta chain is given with its context. Its antigen remains unidentified. This entry is derived from a study of Graves' ophthalmopathy and Graves' hyperthyroidism. Study summary: Before any treatment, peripheral blood was taken at the initial diagnosis. Whole-study findings and limits: It was with around 67% sensitivity and about 72% specificity that the model predicted ophthalmopathy progression.

Patients were diagnosed from clinical symptoms, serum thyroxine, TRAb, thyroid ultrasound and orbital computed tomography. Amplified material comprised TCR beta CDR3 regions derived from RNA transcripts. Amplification began with first-round RT-PCR using HTBI primers, then second-round multiplex PCR was performed. TCRdb ran MiXCR on the multiplex PCR reads and lists one entry per CDR3 protein. Here the sample spans 52,000 or so distinct CDR3 sequences, less than 55% being singletons. Germline lookup yields CDR1 DFQATT and CDR2 SNEGSKA (reference sequence). This CDR3 spans 14 amino acids. This clonotype was sampled from an adult woman with Graves' ophthalmopathy. The chain combines TRBV20-1 with TRBJ2-1; a weak D match, TRBD1 (6 bases). Material for sequencing was peripheral blood. The CDR3 loop reads CRPTQGNAYNEQFF. CDR3 sequence (DNA): TGCAGACCGACCCAGGGGAATGCCTACAATGAGCAGTTCTTC.